This TCR beta chain was profiled in a study of lymphopenia after photon versus proton radiotherapy. TCRdb's copy holds only in-frame clones and misses some; the assay was immunoSEQ multiplex PCR. Among approximately 23,000 clones listed, about 89% were seen once. Sequenced material: peripheral blood, taken from a patient treated with proton-based radiotherapy. This clonotype originated in a man aged 80 or over with esophageal cancer.

CDR3 amino acids: CASSLRPGQYYNEQFF. Here the CDR3 DNA reads TGCGCCAGCAGCCTCAGACCGGGGCAATACTACAATGAGCAGTTCTTC. The chain links TRBV5-1 to TRBJ2-1; D may match TRBD1 or TRBD2 (5 bases each). Germline V CDR1 and CDR2: SGHRS, YFSETQ. The CDR3 consists of 16 residues. Trimming removed 4 bases from V and 3 bases from J, with 17 bases in between.